The 11 T cell receptor beta chains below were found in one sample sequenced in a study of T cells in Graves' hyperthyroidism and ophthalmopathy (dated by TCRdb to between 2018 and 2021). Libraries were constructed by multiplex PCR. Sequencing was performed on an Illumina HiSeq 2000. TCR beta CDR3 regions were amplified from RNA transcripts. For the first round of RT-PCR on the TCR CDR3, the HTBI primer set was used together with the Qiagen OneStep RT-PCR kit. TCRdb reworked the public reads: Q25 trimming with fastp, MiXCR clone assembly, productive beta chains retained. Entries are consolidated by CDR3 protein sequence, retaining the most common genes and DNA. The sample yields about 200,000 distinct CDR3 sequences; roughly 17% were counted once. The ten most abundant clones make up roughly 49% of the sample. The specimen sequenced was blood. The receptors come from a woman aged 45-65 years with Graves' hyperthyroidism.

The chain links TRBV6-2 or TRBV6-3 to TRBJ1-6; 8 bases are a match to TRBD1. V was pared by 5 bases and J by 10 bases, with 10 bases of the junction left unmatched. This CDR3 is 15 amino acids long. Germline V gene sequence: CDR1 MNHEY, CDR2 SVGEGT. This CDR3 reads CASSARGTGVSPLHF. In nucleotides, the CDR3 is TGTGCCAGCAGTGCCCGGGGGACAGGAGTATCACCCCTCCACTTT.

Many counts were recorded for this clonotype. The chain is built from TRBV7-9 and TRBJ1-6; D possibly corresponds to TRBD1 (6 bases). The CDR3 covers 14 residues. Trimming left V 5 bases short and J 5 bases short, with 10 bases between. Germline V lookup: CDR1 SEHNR, CDR2 FQNEAQ (reference sequence). CDR3 sequence: CASSRTDHNSPLHF. The DNA of the CDR3 is TGTGCCAGCAGCAGGACAGACCATAATTCACCCCTCCACTTT.

This clonotype has a count of ten or more. This rearrangement joins TRBV30 to TRBJ2-1; no firm D call. From germline, CDR1 is GTSNPN and CDR2 SVGIG (reference sequence). The CDR3 is 12 amino acids. Trimming pared 4 bases from V and 7 bases from J, leaving 11 bases between. The CDR3 here is CAWNLLSNEQFF. CDR3 in DNA: TGTGCCTGGAACCTACTTAGTAATGAGCAGTTCTTC.

This clonotype was seen more than once but under ten times. The V call is TRBV5-1, the J call TRBJ2-2; D not certain. CDR3 length equals 15 residues. Germline CDR1 reads SGHRS; CDR2 reads YFSETQ. V was cut by 0 bases and J by 6 bases, with 12 bases left in between. CDR3 amino acids: CASSLEAAAAGELFF. The CDR3 DNA reads as TGCGCCAGCAGCTTGGAGGCCGCGGCGGCCGGGGAGCTGTTTTTT.

This clonotype was observed many times. CDR3 amino acids: CASSPGDSADTQYF. The CDR3 nucleotides read TGCGCCAGCAGCCCGGGGGACAGCGCAGATACGCAGTATTTT. The chain combines TRBV5-1 with TRBJ2-3; possibly TRBD1 for D (7 bases). Germline V CDR1 and CDR2: SGHRS, YFSETQ. V was shortened by 4 bases and J by 4 bases, with 13 bases between the two germline ends. CDR3 size: 14 residues.

The V gene is TRBV6-1, the J gene TRBJ2-1; TRBD1 agrees at 8 bases. Germline trimming cut 7 bases from V and 4 bases from J; bases unmatched to any gene: 9. The CDR3 covers 15 residues. Germline V lookup: CDR1 MNHNS, CDR2 SASEGT. CDR3 in amino acids: CASINRDRRYNEQFF. CDR3 in DNA: TGTGCCAGCATCAACCGGGACAGGAGGTACAATGAGCAGTTCTTC.

The rearrangement joins TRBV3-1 to TRBJ2-2, with D maybe TRBD1 (6 bases). The CDR3 runs 15 residues. Trimming shortened V by 4 bases and J by 1 base, and 10 bases separated the two germline ends. Germline values: CDR1 LGHDT, CDR2 YNNKEL (reference sequence). CDR3 residues: CASSPRTVNTGELFF. The DNA of the CDR3 is TGTGCCAGCAGCCCTAGGACAGTGAACACCGGGGAGCTGTTTTTT.

This clonotype was picked up many times. The chain employs TRBV11-2 and TRBJ2-3; a weak D match, TRBD2 (6 bases). The CDR3 sequence is 15 residues long. The ends were cut back, 2 bases at V and 3 bases at J, with 12 bases in the middle. Germline CDR1 reads SGHAT; CDR2 reads FQNNGV. The CDR3 is CASSLLAFGTDTQYF. In DNA form, the CDR3 reads TGTGCCAGCAGCTTACTAGCGTTTGGTACAGATACGCAGTATTTT.

This clonotype was seen repeatedly, ten times or more. V gene TRBV18 combines with J gene TRBJ1-5, with D perhaps TRBD1 (6 bases). V was trimmed by 6 bases and J by 4 bases, leaving 10 bases between them. Germline V CDR1 and CDR2: KGHSH, LQKENI. This CDR3 is built from 13 residues. The CDR3 DNA sequence: TGTGCCAGCTCGTCCGGGACAAATCAGCCCCAGCATTTT. This sequence encodes CASSSGTNQPQHF.

This chain connects TRBV5-1 to TRBJ2-3; D is possibly TRBD1 or TRBD2 (5 bases each). The CDR3 is 14 amino acids. CDR1 is SGHRS, CDR2 YFSETQ, per germline. V was cut by 4 bases and J by 2 bases, with 11 bases left in between. The CDR3 here is CASSRDGATDTQYF. DNA of the CDR3: TGCGCCAGCAGCAGGGACGGAGCCACAGATACGCAGTATTTT.

This clonotype was seen repeatedly, ten times or more. This rearrangement joins TRBV7-2 to TRBJ2-1, with D unresolved. The ends were cut back, 5 bases at V and 3 bases at J, with 14 bases in the middle. CDR1 is SGHTA and CDR2 is FQGNSA in the germline V gene. The CDR3 totals 15 residues. The CDR3 DNA follows: TGTGCCAGCAGCCCTTCCAGTGTCGGCTACAATGAGCAGTTCTTC. Amino acids: CASSPSSVGYNEQFF.